This TCR beta chain was documented in a study of identical twins. General observations from the study: For cord blood, abundant beta clonotypes had fewer insertions, unlike memory repertoires, which showed none. Out-of-frame alpha sequences that twins shared showed excess low generation probability.

Germline V lookup: CDR1 SGHRS, CDR2 YFSETQ. Trimming took off 4 bases at V and 4 bases at J, with 26 bases between the two ends. This CDR3 is 18 amino acids long. Concerning this clonotype itself: Its target is unknown.

A universal primer binding site was introduced by template switching. The final cDNA contained unique molecular identifiers. TCRdb analysed the 5' RACE reads with MiXCR anew, one entry per CDR3 protein. The sample holds fewer than 550,000 distinct CDR3 sequences, roughly an eighth seen once. These data were also filed under a second study, of yellow fever vaccine responses in identical twins. As that report states: Twins' vaccine T cell responses reportedly seemed partly convergent and partly personalized.

The sequence was collected from a woman aged 18-29 years in good health. V usage is TRBV5-1 and J usage is TRBJ2-5; TRBD1 is a possible D gene (5 bases). The sequenced sample consisted of CD4+ T cells sorted from blood. CDR3 coding DNA: TGCGCCAGCAGCCCCCTAAAAGGCAGACAGTCCTGGGGAGAGACCCAGTACTTC. Its translation: CASSPLKGRQSWGETQYF. Using reference TRBV5-1 and TRBJ2-5 for the parts outside the CDR3, the full variable domain is KAGVTQTPRYLIKTRGQQVTLSCSPISGHRSVSWYQQTPGQGLQFLFEYFSETQRNKGNFPGRFSGRQFSNSRSEMNVSTLELGDSALYLCASSPLKGRQSWGETQYFGPGTRLLVL.